This T cell receptor (beta chain) was recorded in a study of cytomegalovirus exposure and HLA in healthy donors. Points from the study as a whole: Across HLA loci, a later analysis found differing TCR association rates, with DRB1 most and HLA-C fewest.

PCR primers comprised 60 Vbeta and 13 Jbeta primers. The method was immunoSEQ multiplex PCR; TCRdb's version includes in-frame clones alone and lacks a portion of them. The sample carries fewer than 150,000 clones, roughly three quarters recorded once. CDR3 length equals 14 residues. Trimming cost V 7 bases and J 0 bases; bases outside gene matches: 6. Germline V CDR1 and CDR2: SGDLS, YYNGEE. On this clone itself: Its antigen remains unidentified.

J is TRBJ1-1 and V is TRBV9; 7 nucleotides line up with TRBD1. This receptor was identified in a man between 35 and 55 years old in good health and CMV-seronegative. Sequencing was carried out using PBMCs. The CDR3, as DNA: TGTGCCAGCGGGCCAACAGGGGTGAACACTGAAGCTTTCTTT. Translation: CASGPTGVNTEAFF.